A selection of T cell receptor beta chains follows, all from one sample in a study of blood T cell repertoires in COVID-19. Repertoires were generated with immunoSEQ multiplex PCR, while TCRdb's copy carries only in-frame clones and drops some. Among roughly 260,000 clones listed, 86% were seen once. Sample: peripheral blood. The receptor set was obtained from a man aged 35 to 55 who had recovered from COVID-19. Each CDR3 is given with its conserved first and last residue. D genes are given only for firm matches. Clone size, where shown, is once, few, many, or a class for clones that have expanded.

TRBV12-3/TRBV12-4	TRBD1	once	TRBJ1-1	CASSFRTGSEAFF	TGTGCCAGCAGTTTCCGGACAGGGTCTGAAGCTTTCTTT
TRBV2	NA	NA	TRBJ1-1	CASSVGLNTEAFF	TGTGCCAGCAGTGTCGGGTTGAACACTGAAGCTTTCTTT
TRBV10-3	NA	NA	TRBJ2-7	CAISEPRASDSYEQYF	TGTGCCATCAGTGAACCACGGGCTAGCGACTCCTACGAGCAGTACTTC
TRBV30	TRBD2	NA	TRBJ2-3	CAWGSSGSIADTQYF	TGTGCCTGGGGAAGTAGCGGGAGTATCGCAGATACGCAGTATTTT
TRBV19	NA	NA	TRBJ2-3	CASSIALARSDTQYF	TGTGCCAGTAGTATAGCTCTAGCACGTTCAGATACGCAGTATTTT
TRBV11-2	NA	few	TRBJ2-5	CASSLGRRRSIETQYF	TGTGCCAGCAGCTTAGGAAGGAGAAGGTCGATCGAGACCCAGTACTTC
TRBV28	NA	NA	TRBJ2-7	CASSLLLYEQYF	TGTGCCAGCAGTCTCCTCCTTTACGAGCAGTACTTC
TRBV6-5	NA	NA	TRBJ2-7	CASGGDRGEQYF	TGTGCCAGCGGCGGGGATCGCGGCGAGCAGTACTTC
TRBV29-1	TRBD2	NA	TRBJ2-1	CSFTTSGVKTYNEQFF	TGCAGCTTCACTACTAGCGGAGTAAAGACCTACAATGAGCAGTTCTTC
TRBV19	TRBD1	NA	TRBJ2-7	CASSLDWDRGTLEQYF	TGTGCCAGTAGTCTCGATTGGGACAGGGGGACGCTCGAGCAGTACTTC
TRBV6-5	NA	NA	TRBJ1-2	CASSGGQTGYTF	TGTGCCAGCTCTGGCGGCCAAACTGGCTACACCTTC
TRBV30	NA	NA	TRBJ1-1	CARKREAKAFF	TGTGCCCGTAAAAGGGAGGCTAAAGCTTTCTTT
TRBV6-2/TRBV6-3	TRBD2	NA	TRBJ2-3	CASSSGYLADTDTQYF	TGTGCCAGCAGCTCCGGATACCTAGCGGACACAGATACGCAGTATTTT
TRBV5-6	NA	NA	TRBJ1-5	CASSLDPPGVKSNQPQHF	TGTGCCAGCAGCTTGGACCCCCCCGGGGTTAAGAGCAATCAGCCCCAGCATTTT
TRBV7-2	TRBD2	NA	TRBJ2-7	CASSLGPSGSAYEQYF	TGTGCCAGCAGCTTAGGGCCTAGCGGGAGTGCCTACGAGCAGTACTTC
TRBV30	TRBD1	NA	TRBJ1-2	CAWSGTGVGYTF	TGTGCCTGGAGTGGGACAGGGGTTGGCTACACCTTC
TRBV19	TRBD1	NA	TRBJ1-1	CASRDRTLNTEAFF	TGTGCCAGTAGGGACAGGACTCTGAACACTGAAGCTTTCTTT
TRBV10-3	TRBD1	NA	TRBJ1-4	CAISAGGGFEKLFF	TGTGCCATCAGCGCAGGAGGGGGCTTTGAAAAACTGTTTTTT
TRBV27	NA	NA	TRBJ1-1	CASSYGLGVGTEAFF	TGTGCCAGCAGTTATGGTTTAGGGGTTGGTACTGAAGCTTTCTTT